Shown below are 5 T cell receptor beta chains from a single sample sequenced in a study of response to subunit inactivated influenza vaccine. TCRdb fed the RT-PCR reads into MiXCR, producing one record per CDR3 protein. The table lists about 780,000 distinct CDR3 sequences, around 18% of them singletons. The specimen was PBMCs from blood, collected 5 days after vaccination. The receptors shown here come from a man aged 45-65 years who received an inactivated influenza vaccine.

This clonotype was seen a few times. The chain employs TRBV5-5 and TRBJ2-3, with D maybe TRBD2 (5 bases). The CDR3 consists of 13 residues. Trimming shortened V by 1 base and J by 6 bases, and 9 bases separated the two germline ends. Germline assignment: CDR1 SGHKS and CDR2 YYEKEE (reference sequence). CDR3 loop: CASSLTGRDTQYF. CDR3 DNA: TGTGCCAGCAGCTTGACGGGAAGGGATACGCAGTATTTT.

A few counts support this clonotype. The chain combines TRBV20-1 with TRBJ2-1; 7 bases agree with TRBD2. V dropped 5 bases and J dropped 4; count of bases not matched to a gene: 8. Germline loops: CDR1 DFQATT, CDR2 SNEGSKA (reference sequence). This CDR3 has 14 amino acids. CDR3 in DNA: TGCAGTGCTGCGGCGGGACTAACTTACAATGAGCAGTTCTTC. This encodes CSAAAGLTYNEQFF.

This clonotype came up a few times. This chain connects TRBV20-1 to TRBJ2-3, with unresolved D. CDR3 size: 14 residues. Germline V lookup: CDR1 DFQATT, CDR2 SNEGSKA (reference sequence). V was clipped by 2 bases and J by 2 bases, with 11 bases between them. CDR3 sequence (DNA): TGCAGTGCTAGAAGCACAGCCCACACAGATACGCAGTATTTT. It translates to CSARSTAHTDTQYF.

This clonotype has just a few counts. The rearrangement joins TRBV7-2 to TRBJ2-5; 9 bases align to TRBD2. Losses at the gene ends were 0 bases for V and 5 bases for J; bases not matched to a gene: 4. This CDR3 has 15 residues. From germline, CDR1 is SGHTA and CDR2 FQGNSA. For the CDR3, the DNA is TGTGCCAGCAGCTTAGCTAGCGGGGGTCCTGAGACCCAGTACTTC. This encodes CASSLASGGPETQYF.

The sample holds a few counts of this clonotype. The chain couples TRBV20-1 to TRBJ2-5; 7 bases agree with TRBD1. Trimming removed 5 bases from V and 2 bases from J; junction bases left unmatched: 8. This CDR3 is 14 amino acids long. The germline V gene has CDR1 DFQATT and CDR2 SNEGSKA (reference sequence). The CDR3 DNA is TGCAGTGCTGGGGGTTGGGGACAGCAAGAGACCCAGTACTTC. The encoded protein is CSAGGWGQQETQYF.